This T cell receptor beta chain was recorded in a study of cytomegalovirus exposure and HLA in healthy donors. About the study: Within an early data release were roughly 90 million unique TCRs drawn from HLA-typed donors.

PCR used 60 Vbeta primers and 13 Jbeta primers. The table came from immunoSEQ multiplex PCR; TCRdb's copy has only in-frame clones and leaves some out. The sample lists a few hundred thousand clones; roughly 80% were seen once. Broader study findings: Most subjects' HLA-A and HLA-B alleles were reportedly predicted from TCR beta sequences. HLA allele associations emerged for roughly 17,000 TCR beta sequences in a later analysis, at 0.05 false discovery rate.

V lost 5 bases and J lost 3, with 13 bases in between. Germline loops: CDR1 SGHTA, CDR2 FQGTGA. The length of the CDR3 is 14 residues. As for this clone: Antigen unknown.

The chain employs TRBV7-3 and TRBJ1-2, with D perhaps TRBD1 (6 bases). Material: PBMCs. The TCR was taken from a young man in good health and CMV-seronegative. CDR3 residues: CASSVRQEYYGYTF. CDR3 DNA sequence: TGTGCCAGCAGCGTCCGACAGGAGTACTATGGCTACACCTTC.